This entry lists 20 T cell receptor beta chains sequenced from one sample in a study of shared clonotypes between healthy human individuals. The repertoire was sequenced with immunoSEQ multiplex PCR; TCRdb's copy has only in-frame clones and lacks some. Of fewer than 1.6 million clones in the sample, 98% were seen once. The sample taken for sequencing was naive CD4+ T cells sorted from blood. Sample subset: CD45RA+ positively selected. The receptor set was obtained from a man aged 25 to 45 in good health.

CDR3 protein: CAIGTGYSNQPQHF. CDR3 nucleotides: TGTGCCATAGGGACAGGGTATAGCAATCAGCCCCAGCATTTT. The chain couples TRBV10-3 to TRBJ1-5; 9 bases fit TRBD1. The CDR3 totals 14 residues. CDR1 ENHRY and CDR2 SYGVKD come from the germline V gene. The junction had 3 bases not matched to a gene; V was cut back by 9 bases and J by 0 bases.

To note about this clone: The sample carries other DNA sequences with the same CDR3. The chain is built from TRBV18 and TRBJ1-5; D is possibly TRBD1 (6 bases). The V and J ends lost 6 bases and 0 bases respectively, with 12 bases between them. CDR1 and CDR2 from the germline V gene are KGHSH and LQKENI. The CDR3 is made up of 15 amino acids. The CDR3 region is CASSRTVNSNQPQHF. CDR3 nucleotide sequence: TGTGCCAGCTCGCGGACAGTGAATAGCAATCAGCCCCAGCATTTT.

The chain has TRBV5-1 and TRBJ2-1; TRBD2 agrees at 7 bases. Germline lookup yields CDR1 SGHRS and CDR2 YFSETQ. V lost 3 bases, J lost 5 bases, and 23 bases stayed unmatched. There are 20 residues in the CDR3. CDR3 loop: CASSWGLGLRPLMRNNEQFF. For the CDR3, the DNA is TGCGCCAGCAGCTGGGGGTTGGGACTACGCCCACTAATGAGGAACAATGAGCAGTTCTTC.

The chain joins TRBV5-1 to TRBJ1-2; D possibly corresponds to TRBD1 (5 bases). The CDR3 is 14 residues long. Looked up from germline, CDR1 is SGHRS and CDR2 is YFSETQ. V dropped 0 bases and J dropped 7 bases, with 13 bases sitting between them. As DNA, the CDR3 is TGCGCCAGCAGCTTGGGCGGCAGGGCTGGTGGCTACACCTTC. Protein sequence: CASSLGGRAGGYTF. The full variable domain, in which reference TRBV5-1 and TRBJ1-2 provide the parts outside the CDR3, is KAGVTQTPRYLIKTRGQQVTLSCSPISGHRSVSWYQQTPGQGLQFLFEYFSETQRNKGNFPGRFSGRQFSNSRSEMNVSTLELGDSALYLCASSLGGRAGGYTFGSGTRLTVV.

This sequence joins TRBV5-6 and TRBJ2-7, with no clear D. Trimming left V 1 base short and J 3 bases short, with 8 bases between. The V gene's germline CDR1 is SGHDT and CDR2 YYEEEE. CDR3 size: 13 residues. Here the CDR3 DNA reads TGTGCCAGCAGCTTGTTCCAAGACTACGAGCAGTACTTC. This codes for CASSLFQDYEQYF.

The rearrangement links TRBV4-2 to TRBJ1-2; D is undetermined. Trimming took 5 bases from V and 5 from J, leaving 12 bases between them. Germline CDR1 is LGHNA and CDR2 is YNFKEQ. The CDR3 contains 13 residues. The CDR3 DNA follows: TGTGCCAGCAGCACGGTTACAGAATATGGCTACACCTTC. Translating gives CASSTVTEYGYTF.

This clone was recorded only once. CDR3 coding DNA: TGTGCCAGCAGCCCCCTGTTGCGGGCTTCCTACGAGCAGTACTTC. Protein sequence: CASSPLLRASYEQYF. This chain joins TRBV11-2 and TRBJ2-7, with D perhaps matching TRBD2 (5 bases). CDR1 is SGHAT, CDR2 FQNNGV, per germline. CDR3 length equals 15 residues. The V gene lost 5 bases and the J gene lost 1 base, with 15 bases spanning the gap.

CDR3 in amino acids: CASGPQPEREQYF. In nucleotides, the CDR3 is TGTGCCAGCGGCCCTCAACCGGAGCGCGAGCAGTACTTC. The chain has TRBV28 and TRBJ2-7; no clear D. V was pared by 8 bases and J by 6 bases, with 17 bases between. CDR1 and CDR2 (germline): MDHEN, SYDVKM. This CDR3 is built from 13 residues. Full variable domain (outside the CDR3, taken from reference TRBV28 and TRBJ2-7): DVKVTQSSRYLVKRTGEKVFLECVQDMDHENMFWYRQDPGLGLRLIYFSYDVKMKEKGDIPEGYSVSREKKERFSLILESASTNQTSMYLCASGPQPEREQYFGPGTRLTVT.

Comments on this clone: At the DNA level, this CDR3 is encoded by other sequences in the same sample as well. The chain recombines TRBV30 with TRBJ1-4, with D perhaps matching TRBD1 (5 bases). The CDR3 runs to 13 residues. V was shortened by 3 bases and J by 7 bases, with 12 bases between the two germline ends. Germline loops: CDR1 GTSNPN, CDR2 SVGIG (reference sequence). The CDR3 DNA reads TGTGCCTGGAGGCCGGGGCCTGGTGAAAAACTGTTTTTT. Amino acids: CAWRPGPGEKLFF.

The chain combines TRBV2 with TRBJ1-2; no clear D. CDR3 length: 11 amino acids. V lost 8 bases and J 10 bases, leaving 14 bases between the germline ends. Per the germline V gene, CDR1 is SNHLY and CDR2 is FYNNEI. CDR3 bases: TGTGCCAGCCTCCCGGCCGCCGTCTACACCTTC. Translation: CASLPAAVYTF.

The chain carries TRBV27 and TRBJ2-5; D possibly corresponds to TRBD2 (5 bases). CDR3 size: 17 residues. Germline CDR1 MNHEY, CDR2 SMNVEV (reference sequence). V was clipped by 3 bases and J by 0 bases, with 17 bases between them. The CDR3 loop reads CASSFLGGAKYQETQYF. The CDR3 nucleotides are TGTGCCAGCAGTTTTTTAGGAGGAGCGAAATACCAAGAGACCCAGTACTTC.

The rearrangement joins TRBV5-1 to TRBJ2-2; D unclear. CDR3 length: 15 residues. CDR1 and CDR2 (germline): SGHRS, YFSETQ. V was trimmed by 1 base and J by 0 bases, leaving 7 bases between them. This CDR3 is CASSLKHPNTGELFF. The CDR3 DNA sequence: TGCGCCAGCAGCTTGAAGCACCCGAACACCGGGGAGCTGTTTTTT.

The chain links TRBV21-1 to TRBJ2-7; the DNA was not used to check the table's D call, TRBD1. TRBV21-1 is described as a pseudogene. This CDR3 is built from 15 residues. The CDR3 sequence is CASKPMDRGAYEQYF. The CDR3 DNA follows: TGTGCCAGCAAGCCAATGGACAGGGGAGCCTACGAGCAGTACTTC.

The table lists this clone with a count of one. Other DNA sequences within the sample encode an identical CDR3. The chain is built from TRBV7-9 and TRBJ2-7, with D possibly TRBD1 on 6 matching bases. CDR3 size: 14 residues. The V end was cut by 5 bases, the J end by 0 bases, with 11 bases between. In germline, CDR1 is SEHNR, CDR2 FQNEAQ (reference sequence). The CDR3 nucleotides are TGTGCCAGCAGCCCCCAGGGGAGCTCCTACGAGCAGTACTTC. This translates into CASSPQGSSYEQYF.

This chain uses TRBV5-1 with TRBJ2-7, with 10 bases that match TRBD1. V shed 4 bases, J shed 5 bases, and the junction held 9 bases outside the gene matches. The germline CDR1 and CDR2 sequences are SGHRS and YFSETQ. The CDR3 contains 15 residues. CDR3 in amino acids: CASSRGTGAVDEQYF. The CDR3 DNA follows: TGCGCCAGCAGCCGTGGGACAGGGGCTGTCGACGAGCAGTACTTC.

This chain uses TRBV5-3 with TRBJ2-5; D is perhaps TRBD1 or TRBD2 (6 bases each). TRBV5-3 carries the ORF label, with uncertain function. Trimming removed 7 bases at V and 5 bases at J, with 15 bases between. This CDR3 contains 13 residues. The CDR3 DNA is TGTGCCAGAGAGCTGGGGGGCAGGGAGACCCAGTACTTC. Its translation: CARELGGRETQYF.

In this sample, this clone turned up once. The chain links TRBV14 to TRBJ2-7; 10 nucleotides agree with TRBD2. Germline assignment: CDR1 SGHDN and CDR2 FVKESK. V shed 4 bases and J 3 bases; nucleotides not matched to a gene: 12. The CDR3 has 17 amino acids. The CDR3 nucleotides are TGTGCCAGCAGCCGATTCCCGCCGGGACTAGCGTACTACGAGCAGTACTTC. Its translation is CASSRFPPGLAYYEQYF.

This chain uses TRBV5-1 with TRBJ1-4; weak D call: TRBD1 (5 bases). CDR3 size: 14 residues. Looked up from germline, CDR1 is SGHRS and CDR2 is YFSETQ. Deletions cut 3 bases from V and 5 bases from J, with 11 bases between. In DNA, the CDR3 is TGCGCCAGCAGCTGGGGGGATGTGAATGAAAAACTGTTTTTT. It translates to CASSWGDVNEKLFF.

This rearrangement joins TRBV11-2 to TRBJ2-7; no firm D call. Germline CDR1 is SGHAT and CDR2 is FQNNGV. The CDR3 has 12 residues. V lost 1 base and J 9 bases, leaving 10 bases between the germline ends. The CDR3 DNA sequence: TGTGCCAGCAGCTTAGGAAAAAACCCGCAGTACTTC. It yields the protein CASSLGKNPQYF.

The chain's CDR3 is CSGQKTRQETQYF. Written as DNA, the CDR3 is TGCAGCGGACAGAAGACCCGACAAGAGACCCAGTACTTC. V and J are TRBV29-1 and TRBJ2-5; D perhaps matches TRBD1 (5 bases). CDR3 size: 13 residues. The ends were cut back, 7 bases at V and 2 bases at J, with 14 bases in the middle. Germline V gives CDR1 SQVTM, CDR2 ANQGSEA.